The 31 T cell receptor beta chains below come from one sample, sequenced in a study of cytomegalovirus exposure and HLA in healthy donors. Primers: 60 Vbeta forward and 13 Jbeta reverse. Assay: immunoSEQ multiplex PCR; the TCRdb copy retains only in-frame clones and omits some. The sample yields about 130,000 clones, roughly 70% seen once. The sequenced sample consisted of PBMCs. The receptors shown here come from a man under 40 in good health and CMV-seronegative.

The gene calls are TRBV27 and TRBJ1-1; D is unclear. Germline V gives CDR1 MNHEY, CDR2 SMNVEV (reference sequence). The ends were cut back, 0 bases at V and 0 bases at J, with 8 bases in the middle. The CDR3 contains 15 residues. The CDR3, as DNA: TGTGCCAGCAGTTTATCCCCCAGTCTGAACACTGAAGCTTTCTTT. Its protein product is CASSLSPSLNTEAFF.

The chain joins TRBV5-1 to TRBJ2-1, with 8 bases that match TRBD2. This CDR3 region has 15 residues. Trimming at V came to 1 base and at J to 5 bases, leaving 5 bases not matched to a gene. Germline CDR1 reads SGHRS; CDR2 reads YFSETQ. The CDR3 loop reads CASSLSLAGDNEQFF. CDR3 nucleotide sequence: TGCGCCAGCAGCTTGAGTCTAGCGGGTGACAATGAGCAGTTCTTC.

The gene calls are TRBV27 and TRBJ2-5; TRBD1 might be the D (5 bases). The ends were cut back, 3 bases at V and 5 bases at J, with 13 bases in the middle. This CDR3 contains 14 residues. The germline V gene encodes CDR1 MNHEY and CDR2 SMNVEV (reference sequence). CDR3 region: CASSFGQGGETQYF. DNA of the CDR3: TGTGCCAGCAGTTTCGGGCAGGGTGGTGAGACCCAGTACTTC.

The chain combines TRBV5-4 with TRBJ1-1, with D perhaps TRBD1 (5 bases). V gave up 4 bases and J gave up 4 bases, with 20 bases separating them. Germline-derived CDR1 and CDR2 are SGHNT and YYREEE (reference sequence). The CDR3 extends over 16 amino acids. CDR3 residues: CASSPVAGRGTTEAFF. The CDR3 nucleotides are TGTGCCAGCAGCCCGGTGGCGGGTCGGGGGACCACTGAAGCTTTCTTT. Filled out from reference TRBV5-4 and TRBJ1-1, the complete variable domain reads ETGVTQSPTHLIKTRGQQVTLRCSSQSGHNTVSWYQQALGQGPQFIFQYYREEENGRGNFPPRFSGLQFPNYSSELNVNALELDDSALYLCASSPVAGRGTTEAFFGQGTRLTVV.

The chain combines TRBV5-3 with TRBJ1-2, with D perhaps matching TRBD1 (5 bases). TRBV5-3 is an ORF, and what it does is uncertain. Between the trimmed V and J ends, which lost 3 bases and 8 bases, there was a span of 11 bases. This CDR3 region has 12 residues. The DNA for the CDR3 is TGTGCCAGAAGCTGGGAGGAGGGGGGCTACACCTTC. The encoded protein is CARSWEEGGYTF.

V and J are TRBV27 and TRBJ2-7; 8 bases fit TRBD1. Per germline, CDR1 MNHEY and CDR2 SMNVEV (reference sequence). V gave up 5 bases and J gave up 0 bases; unmatched junction bases: 6. The CDR3 spans 15 residues. In DNA, the CDR3 is TGTGCCAGCAGTGGGTGGGGACAGGCCTCCTACGAGCAGTACTTC. As protein: CASSGWGQASYEQYF.

The V call is TRBV7-8, the J call TRBJ2-7; perhaps TRBD1 as D (6 bases). V lost 5 bases, J lost 2 bases, and 16 bases lay in between. CDR1 SGHVS and CDR2 FQNEAQ come from the germline V gene. The length of the CDR3 is 15 residues. The CDR3 spells CASSPRRGHPYEQYF. The CDR3 DNA follows: TGTGCCAGCAGCCCCCGCCGGGGACACCCCTACGAGCAGTACTTC.

The chain recombines TRBV13 with TRBJ2-1; 12 bases line up with TRBD2. Germline CDR1 reads PRHDT; CDR2 reads FYEKMQ (reference sequence). Trimming removed 5 bases from V and 8 bases from J; junction bases left unmatched: 16. This CDR3 region has 18 residues. The CDR3 spells CASSGTDNTSGRTHEQFF. Written as DNA, the CDR3 is TGTGCCAGCAGCGGTACGGACAACACTAGCGGGAGGACCCATGAGCAGTTCTTC.

This chain connects TRBV6-6 to TRBJ1-5, with D hard to call. Germline V CDR1 and CDR2: MNHNY, SVGAGI (reference sequence). This CDR3 spans 14 amino acids. The V gene lost 7 bases and the J gene lost 2 bases, with 12 bases spanning the gap. The CDR3 loop is CASTPGRGNQPQHF. CDR3 DNA sequence: TGTGCCAGCACCCCGGGAAGGGGCAATCAGCCCCAGCATTTT.

The rearrangement links TRBV2 to TRBJ1-5; 8 positions match TRBD1. The germline gives CDR1 SNHLY, CDR2 FYNNEI. After removal of 3 bases from V and 7 bases from J, the junction contained 8 bases not matched to a gene. This CDR3 comprises 15 residues. CDR3 coding DNA: TGTGCCAGCAGTGAGGCAGGGGGCATGGGACAGCCCCAGCATTTT. It specifies CASSEAGGMGQPQHF.

This chain uses TRBV5-1 with TRBJ2-6; D may be TRBD1 (5 bases). This CDR3 spans 15 amino acids. Germline CDR1 reads SGHRS; CDR2 reads YFSETQ. V was clipped by 4 bases and J by 1 base, with 9 bases between them. The CDR3 loop is CASSLGASGANVLTF. In nucleotides, the CDR3 is TGCGCCAGCAGCCTAGGGGCTTCTGGGGCCAACGTCCTGACTTTC.

J is TRBJ2-5 and V is TRBV4-2; 12 positions match TRBD2. Germline V gene sequence: CDR1 LGHNA, CDR2 YNFKEQ. V gave up 3 bases and J gave up 3 bases; unmatched junction bases: 8. The CDR3 is made up of 17 amino acids. The CDR3 is CASSQGQTSGSKETQYF. The CDR3 DNA reads as TGTGCCAGCAGCCAGGGCCAGACTAGCGGGAGCAAAGAGACCCAGTACTTC.

The J gene is TRBJ1-1, the V gene TRBV7-9; D is uncertain. V lost 1 base to trimming and J lost 5 bases, with 8 bases between them. Germline V lookup: CDR1 SEHNR, CDR2 FQNEAQ (reference sequence). This CDR3 contains 13 residues. DNA of the CDR3: TGTGCCAGCAGCTTAGGTTGGAGGACTGAAGCTTTCTTT. Protein: CASSLGWRTEAFF. The entire variable domain, with the rest obtained from reference TRBV7-9 and TRBJ1-1, is as follows: DTGVSQNPRHKITKRGQNVTFRCDPISEHNRLYWYRQTLGQGPEFLTYFQNEAQLEKSRLLSDRFSAERPKGSFSTLEIQRTEQGDSAMYLCASSLGWRTEAFFGQGTRLTVV.

The V gene is TRBV7-9, the J gene TRBJ2-1; TRBD2 matches at 15 bases. Trimming took 6 bases from V and 14 from J; bases not matched to a gene: 8. The CDR3 runs to 14 residues. Germline CDR1 SEHNR, CDR2 FQNEAQ (reference sequence). The CDR3 sequence: CASSPGTSGGREFF. The CDR3 coding sequence is TGTGCCAGCAGTCCCGGGACTAGCGGGGGGAGGGAGTTCTTC.

The CDR3 bases are TGTGCCAGCAGGCGGGCTAGCAGCATCAACGGGGAGCTGTTTTTT. Translated, it gives CASRRASSINGELFF. The rearrangement joins TRBV6-5 to TRBJ2-2; TRBD2 is a possible D gene (5 bases). V was shortened by 6 bases and J by 7 bases, with 18 bases between the two germline ends. Germline CDR1 and CDR2: MNHEY and SVGAGI. CDR3 length equals 15 residues.

The gene calls are TRBV28 and TRBJ1-5; 8 bases are shared with TRBD1. This CDR3 comprises 17 residues. The ends lost 6 bases at V and 6 bases at J; junction bases unmatched: 16. Germline lookup yields CDR1 MDHEN and CDR2 SYDVKM. The CDR3 loop reads CASRTRRGQGAPQPQHF. The CDR3 DNA is TGTGCCAGCAGAACCCGACGGGGGCAGGGGGCGCCTCAGCCCCAGCATTTT.

The chain has TRBV23-1 and TRBJ1-6, with D possibly TRBD1 on 5 matching bases. TRBV23-1 is reported as an ORF; its role is uncertain. The CDR3 consists of 16 residues. Trimming left V 0 bases short and J 5 bases short, with 11 bases between. CDR3 DNA: TGCGCCAGCAGTCAATCCAAGGCAGGGAATAATTCACCCCTCCACTTT. This encodes CASSQSKAGNNSPLHF.

This chain connects TRBV4-1 to TRBJ1-2; TRBD1 agrees at 9 bases. CDR1 is MGHRA, CDR2 YSYEKL, per germline. Trimming at V came to 0 bases and at J to 8 bases, leaving 1 base not matched to a gene. This CDR3 contains 13 residues. The CDR3 protein is CASSQEQGAGYTF. The DNA of the CDR3 is TGCGCCAGCAGCCAAGAACAGGGGGCAGGCTACACCTTC.

This clone has just a few counts. V gene TRBV7-9 combines with J gene TRBJ1-4; tentative D call: TRBD1 (5 bases). The CDR3 extends over 13 amino acids. Trimming removed 6 bases at V and 6 bases at J, with 11 bases between. Per germline, CDR1 SEHNR and CDR2 FQNEAQ (reference sequence). CDR3 sequence reads: CASRHLGDEKLFF. The CDR3 coding sequence is TGTGCCAGCAGACACCTAGGGGATGAAAAACTGTTTTTT. The entire variable domain, with the rest obtained from reference TRBV7-9 and TRBJ1-4, is as follows: DTGVSQNPRHKITKRGQNVTFRCDPISEHNRLYWYRQTLGQGPEFLTYFQNEAQLEKSRLLSDRFSAERPKGSFSTLEIQRTEQGDSAMYLCASRHLGDEKLFFGSGTQLSVL.

This clone was seen more than once but under ten times. V gene TRBV19 combines with J gene TRBJ2-2; D unclear. Germline V gene data show CDR1 as LNHDA and CDR2 as SQIVND (reference sequence). V gave up 2 bases and J gave up 0 bases, with 7 bases separating them. The CDR3 totals 15 residues. The CDR3 protein is CASSIRRANTGELFF. The CDR3 bases are TGTGCCAGTAGTATAAGACGGGCGAACACCGGGGAGCTGTTTTTT.

J is TRBJ2-3 and V is TRBV5-1, with a possible D match to TRBD2 (5 bases). The CDR3 loop spans 15 amino acids. Germline CDR1 is SGHRS and CDR2 is YFSETQ. Trimming took off 1 base at V and 0 bases at J, with 9 bases between the two ends. The CDR3 DNA reads TGCGCCAGCAGCTTGACTGACTATAGCACAGATACGCAGTATTTT. Residues: CASSLTDYSTDTQYF.

The chain has TRBV29-1 and TRBJ2-7, with 7 bases identical to TRBD1. The J segment lost 3 bases and the V segment lost 5 bases, leaving 7 bases of the junction unmatched. The CDR3 loop spans 13 amino acids. Germline CDR1 and CDR2: SQVTM and ANQGSEA. DNA for the CDR3: TGCAGCGTTCTTACAGGGGTCAGCTACGAGCAGTACTTC. This codes for CSVLTGVSYEQYF.

The chain has TRBV27 and TRBJ1-4, with D possibly TRBD1 on 6 matching bases. This CDR3 has 14 amino acids. Germline CDR1 is MNHEY and CDR2 is SMNVEV (reference sequence). With 2 bases removed from V and 4 bases from J, the gap between germline ends came to 8 bases. The CDR3 here is CASSLRGFNEKLFF. The DNA for the CDR3 is TGTGCCAGCAGTTTAAGGGGGTTTAATGAAAAACTGTTTTTT.

The J gene is TRBJ2-6, the V gene TRBV19; 9 bases are shared with TRBD1. V dropped 10 bases and J dropped 4; count of bases not matched to a gene: 11. Germline CDR1 reads LNHDA; CDR2 reads SQIVND (reference sequence). The CDR3 contains 16 residues. CDR3 sequence: CATSDRGLRGANVLTF. CDR3 nucleotides: TGTGCCACCTCCGACAGGGGGTTGCGAGGGGCCAACGTCCTGACTTTC.

This clone was seen only a few times. The genes are TRBV6-6 and TRBJ2-7; the match to TRBD1 covers 8 bases. The CDR3 totals 15 residues. The germline gives CDR1 MNHNY, CDR2 SVGAGI (reference sequence). V was pared by 3 bases and J by 1 base, with 5 bases of the junction left unmatched. The CDR3 region is CASSYTGQGSYEQYF. The CDR3 DNA is TGTGCCAGCAGTTATACCGGACAGGGTTCCTACGAGCAGTACTTC.

This chain joins TRBV6-1 and TRBJ1-4; 7 bases map to TRBD1. Germline CDR1 and CDR2: MNHNS and SASEGT. This CDR3 comprises 16 residues. Germline trimming cut 2 bases from V and 14 bases from J; bases unmatched to any gene: 17. The chain's CDR3 is CASSEQVGTASLRLFF. CDR3 coding DNA: TGTGCCAGCAGTGAACAGGTTGGGACAGCTAGCCTGCGGCTGTTTTTT.

This clone was counted a single time. This chain links TRBV5-1 with TRBJ1-2, with TRBD1 matching 7 bases. The V segment lost 3 bases and the J segment 0 bases; nucleotides outside the gene matches: 5. The CDR3 spans 15 residues. The germline gives CDR1 SGHRS, CDR2 YFSETQ. CDR3 amino acids: CASSSQGVPNYGYTF. The DNA of the CDR3 is TGCGCCAGCAGCTCTCAGGGGGTTCCTAACTATGGCTACACCTTC.

V is TRBV6-1 and J is TRBJ2-7; D might be TRBD1 (6 bases). The germline V and J ends were trimmed by 3 bases and 3 bases, with 24 bases remaining between them. Germline V gene sequence: CDR1 MNHNS, CDR2 SASEGT. CDR3 length: 18 amino acids. The CDR3 DNA is TGTGCCAGCAGTGACCCGACAGGCTCCCATGGGGTAAACTACGAGCAGTACTTC. Residues: CASSDPTGSHGVNYEQYF.

The chain combines TRBV6-5 with TRBJ1-6; 7 positions agree with TRBD1. The germline V gene has CDR1 MNHEY and CDR2 SVGAGI. The junction had 9 bases not matched to a gene; V was cut back by 6 bases and J by 7 bases. The CDR3 consists of 15 residues. The CDR3 spells CASRTGVVGNSPLHF. The CDR3 DNA reads as TGTGCCAGCAGAACAGGGGTAGTAGGGAATTCACCCCTCCACTTT.

This chain joins TRBV19 and TRBJ1-2, with D unclear. Trimming cost V 4 bases and J 0 bases, with 15 bases left between them. Per the germline V gene, CDR1 is LNHDA and CDR2 is SQIVND (reference sequence). The CDR3 sequence is 16 residues long. DNA for the CDR3: TGTGCCAGTAGTAATTCCCCCGTACTGGCTAACTATGGCTACACCTTC. Its translation is CASSNSPVLANYGYTF. Full variable domain (missing parts from reference TRBV19 and TRBJ1-2): DGGITQSPKYLFRKEGQNVTLSCEQNLNHDAMYWYRQDPGQGLRLIYYSQIVNDFQKGDIAEGYSVSREKKESFPLTVTSAQKNPTAFYLCASSNSPVLANYGYTFGSGTRLTVV.

This chain connects TRBV6-5 to TRBJ1-4; 8 bases agree with TRBD1. Germline assignment: CDR1 MNHEY and CDR2 SVGAGI. The CDR3 is 14 residues long. V dropped 2 bases and J dropped 4; count of bases not matched to a gene: 0. The CDR3 DNA follows: TGTGCCAGCAGTTACGACAGGGGTAATGAAAAACTGTTTTTT. It is translated as CASSYDRGNEKLFF.